This entry describes one TCR beta chain. Antigen specificity is unknown. This entry is derived from a study of response to subunit inactivated influenza vaccine. Study-level results: The authors put forward the suggestion that each seasonal influenza vaccination may bring in only a limited number of new T cells.

TCRdb re-analysed the RT-PCR reads in MiXCR, keeping a single row per CDR3 protein. Among 450,000 to 550,000 distinct CDR3 sequences listed, roughly 23% were seen once. The CDR3 runs 15 residues. The V and J ends lost 4 bases and 4 bases, in that order; junction bases with no gene match: 9. Per germline, CDR1 SQVTM and CDR2 ANQGSEA. The sequence came from a man over 45 who received an inactivated influenza vaccine. This chain uses TRBV29-1 with TRBJ2-5, with TRBD2 matching 10 bases. This specimen consisted of CD4+ T cells sorted from PBMCs, obtained around 5 days after vaccination. DNA of the CDR3: TGCAGCGTTGCTCATCTAGCGGGGGTCGGAGAGACCCAGTACTTC. Residues: CSVAHLAGVGETQYF. The complete variable domain, with remaining parts taken from reference TRBV29-1 and TRBJ2-5, reads SAVISQKPSRDICQRGTSLTIQCQVDSQVTMMFWYRQQPGQSLTLIATANQGSEATYESGFVIDKFPISRPNLTFSTLTVSNMSPEDSSIYLCSVAHLAGVGETQYFGPGTRLLVL.